This T cell receptor beta chain is drawn from a study of metastatic and nonmetastatic thyroid tumors. Overall study context: Peripheral blood and tumor or nodule samples from malignant and benign thyroid patients were compared. General study points: Compared with benign nodules, malignant thyroid tumors were reported to have significantly higher TCR beta diversity in both blood and tumor.

As handled by the study authors: The authors used CDR3 differences across clinicopathological groups to build a distant-metastasis classifier for papillary thyroid cancer. MiXCR re-clonotyped the PCR reads for TCRdb. These V and J calls are TCRdb output, not the study's own analysis. This sample has about 62,000 clones, with just over 4% found just once. CDR3 length: 18 residues. V trimming: 5 bases; J trimming: 1 base; junction bases outside the gene matches: 5. Germline V lookup: CDR1 SEHNR, CDR2 FQNEAQ (reference sequence). This clone appeared many times. The antigen is not known. Not a single patient had been given any form of treatment at any point before undergoing thyroid surgery.

Sequenced sample: blood. This sequence was found in a female donor with papillary thyroid cancer or a benign thyroid nodule (not recorded which). Some clones in this sample may be carry-over from other donors' samples. The chain joins TRBV7-9 to TRBJ2-2, with 15 bases lining up with TRBD2. CDR3 DNA: TGTGCCAGCAGCCTACCGGGACTAGCGGGAGGGAACACCGGGGAGCTGTTTTTT. It yields the protein CASSLPGLAGGNTGELFF.